The rows below give T cell receptor beta chains drawn from one sample of a study of Ad26.COV2.S vaccination and SARS-CoV-2 variants. Clones were read by immunoSEQ multiplex PCR, and TCRdb kept only the in-frame ones, dropping some. This table holds under 95,000 clones, approximately 81% found once. The sample in question was peripheral blood, obtained after recovery from COVID-19. These receptors all come from a human donor who had recovered from COVID-19. Each CDR3 is given with its conserved first and last residue. A D gene is named only where the DNA matches it firmly. Only some rows state a clone size, as once, few, many or a class for expanded clones.

j_gene	v_gene	abundance	d_gene	CDR3nt	CDR3aa
TRBJ1-2	TRBV28	-	-	TGTGCCAGCAGTTGGACGACCCGGAACAGGGATGGCTACACCTTC	CASSWTTRNRDGYTF
TRBJ2-3	TRBV19	-	-	TGTGCCAGTAAAAGGCTTGCAGGGGTCACAGATACGCAGTATTTT	CASKRLAGVTDTQYF
TRBJ1-5	TRBV5-8	-	-	TGTGCCAGCAGCTTGGCCGGGCAGGGAAATCAGCCCCAGCATTTT	CASSLAGQGNQPQHF
TRBJ2-7	TRBV5-6	-	TRBD2	TGTGCCAGCAGCTTGGGTCCCCTAGCGGGAGATGTGCAGTACTTC	CASSLGPLAGDVQYF
TRBJ2-3	TRBV6-5	-	TRBD2	TGTGCCAGCAGATCGGGAGGGCCCGGCACAGATACGCAGTATTTT	CASRSGGPGTDTQYF
TRBJ2-2	TRBV19	-	-	TGTGCCAGTAGTAAAGCATCAGGGTCCACCGGGGAGCTGTTTTTT	CASSKASGSTGELFF
TRBJ2-2	TRBV6-2/TRBV6-3	-	TRBD2	TGTGCCAGCAGCCGTACCCTCCCGGGACTAGCGGCTAACACCGGGGAGCTGTTTTTT	CASSRTLPGLAANTGELFF
TRBJ2-4	TRBV27	many	TRBD2	TGTGCCAGCAGTCCTAAGCGGGAAGGCAAAAACATTCAGTACTTC	CASSPKREGKNIQYF
TRBJ2-7	TRBV10-1	-	TRBD2	TGCGCCAGCAGTGAGGGTCTAGCGGTCTCCTACGAGCAGTACTTC	CASSEGLAVSYEQYF
TRBJ1-4	TRBV5-5	-	-	TGTGCCAGCAGCTTGGTAGGGCCGGCTAATGAAAAACTGTTTTTT	CASSLVGPANEKLFF
TRBJ1-1	TRBV18	-	-	TGTGCCAGCTCACCATCTCGACATTCGAACACTGAAGCTTTCTTT	CASSPSRHSNTEAFF
TRBJ2-7	TRBV7-3	-	TRBD1	TGTGCCAGCAGCCTCTTCCTCAGGGGGCCCTACGAGCAGTACTTC	CASSLFLRGPYEQYF
TRBJ2-1	TRBV29-1	few	TRBD2	TGCAGTGGGACTAGCGGGAGGAGGGGGCAGTTCTTC	CSGTSGRRGQFF
TRBJ1-1	TRBV7-2	-	-	TGTGCCAGCAGCTTATATCGGCGGGCGAACACTGAAGCTTTCTTT	CASSLYRRANTEAFF
TRBJ2-1	TRBV11-3	-	TRBD2	TGTGCCAGCAGCTTAGGGGGGCGTAGCGGGGCCCTGTACAATGAGCAGTTCTTC	CASSLGGRSGALYNEQFF
TRBJ2-7	TRBV7-6	-	-	TGTGCCAGCAGCGATCGATACGAGCAGTACTTC	CASSDRYEQYF
TRBJ2-1	TRBV5-5	-	TRBD2	TGTGCCAGCAGCAGGCGACTAGCGGGAGAAGTCTACAATGAGCAGTTCTTC	CASSRRLAGEVYNEQFF
TRBJ1-1	TRBV14	-	-	TGTGCCAGCAGCCAAGATCTTGGACGGAATTCTGAAGCTTTCTTT	CASSQDLGRNSEAFF
TRBJ1-6	TRBV5-6	-	-	TGTGCCAGCAGCTCCCTAGCATATAATTCACCCCTCCACTTT	CASSSLAYNSPLHF
TRBJ2-1	TRBV7-8	-	-	TGTGCCAGCAGCTTAGGTGGCGGGACGGAGCAGTTCTTC	CASSLGGGTEQFF
TRBJ2-7	TRBV10-3	-	TRBD1	TGTGCCATCGGACAGGGGGTTGGCGAGCAGTACTTC	CAIGQGVGEQYF